This is a list of T cell receptor beta chains from one sample in a study of human T cells and chemical hapten exposure. TCRdb independently ran MiXCR on the RACE reads; one entry per CDR3 protein. The data show around 57,000 distinct CDR3 sequences, with approximately 11% seen just once and about 4% held by the top ten. Material: whole blood, obtained in connection with sensitization to the hapten diphenylcyclopropenone (DPC). The receptors derive from a woman between 35 and 50 years old with alopecia areata. Some clones in this sample may be carry-over from other donors' samples. Each CDR3 is given with its conserved first and last residue. Each record gives: CDR3 protein, CDR3 DNA, J gene, clone size, V gene, D gene. The D gene is left open where the match is weak. Part of the rows lack a size; the others show once, few, many or a class for expanded clones.

CDR3: CASRISGANVLTF; DNA: TGTGCCAGCCGGATCTCTGGGGCCAACGTCCTGACTTTC; J: TRBJ2-6; size: -; V: TRBV11-2; D: -
CDR3: CASTRDLNTEAFF; DNA: TGTGCCAGCACCAGGGACCTGAACACTGAAGCTTTCTTT; J: TRBJ1-1; size: medium-sized; V: TRBV5-5; D: -
CDR3: CASSSGDRETYEQYF; DNA: TGTGCCAGCAGTTCCGGGGACAGGGAGACCTACGAGCAGTACTTC; J: TRBJ2-7; size: -; V: TRBV6-2/TRBV6-3; D: TRBD1
CDR3: CASSQGRGQGAREQYF; DNA: TGTGCCAGCAGCCAAGGGAGGGGACAGGGGGCAAGGGAGCAGTACTTC; J: TRBJ2-7; size: few; V: TRBV12-3/TRBV12-4; D: TRBD1
CDR3: CSAIVSANTGELFF; DNA: TGCAGTGCTATAGTGTCCGCGAACACCGGGGAGCTGTTTTTT; J: TRBJ2-2; size: many; V: TRBV20-1; D: -
CDR3: CASSGSVFNQPQHF; DNA: TGTGCCAGCAGTGGTTCAGTTTTCAATCAGCCCCAGCATTTT; J: TRBJ1-5; size: -; V: TRBV2; D: -
CDR3: CSARLAGGPPEQYF; DNA: TGCAGTGCTAGACTAGCGGGGGGTCCTCCCGAGCAGTACTTC; J: TRBJ2-7; size: many; V: TRBV20-1; D: TRBD2
CDR3: CASSLSRDPTNEKLFF; DNA: TGTGCCAGCAGTTTGTCCCGGGACCCAACTAATGAAAAACTGTTTTTT; J: TRBJ1-4; size: -; V: TRBV12-3/TRBV12-4; D: -
CDR3: CSARRQGGNQPQHF; DNA: TGCAGTGCTAGGCGACAGGGGGGAAATCAGCCCCAGCATTTT; J: TRBJ1-5; size: -; V: TRBV20-1; D: TRBD1
CDR3: CSASKASGRADTGELFF; DNA: TGCAGTGCTAGTAAGGCTAGCGGGAGGGCCGACACCGGGGAGCTGTTTTTT; J: TRBJ2-2; size: -; V: TRBV20-1; D: TRBD2